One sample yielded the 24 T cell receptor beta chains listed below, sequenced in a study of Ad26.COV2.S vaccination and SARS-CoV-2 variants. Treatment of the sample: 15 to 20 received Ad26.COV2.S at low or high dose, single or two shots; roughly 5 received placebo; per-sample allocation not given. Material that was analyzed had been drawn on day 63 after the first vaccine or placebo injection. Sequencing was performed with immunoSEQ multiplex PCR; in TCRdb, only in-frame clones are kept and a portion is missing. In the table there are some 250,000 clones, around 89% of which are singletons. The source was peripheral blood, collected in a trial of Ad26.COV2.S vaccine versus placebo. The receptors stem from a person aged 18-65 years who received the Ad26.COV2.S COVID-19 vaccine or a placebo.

The CDR3 coding sequence is TGTGCCAGTGGACCCACTTCAAGCTCCTACGAGCAGTACTTC. It translates to CASGPTSSSYEQYF. This sequence joins TRBV19 and TRBJ2-7, with D hard to call. Trimming cost V 8 bases and J 0 bases, with 14 bases left between them. CDR3 length equals 14 residues. The germline V gene has CDR1 LNHDA and CDR2 SQIVND (reference sequence).

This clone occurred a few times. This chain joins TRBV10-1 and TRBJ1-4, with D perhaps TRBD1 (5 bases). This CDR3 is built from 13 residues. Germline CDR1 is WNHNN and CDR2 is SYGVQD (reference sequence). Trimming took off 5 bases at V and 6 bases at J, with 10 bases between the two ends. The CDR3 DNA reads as TGCGCCAGCAGTACGGGACTCCATGAAAAACTGTTTTTT. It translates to CASSTGLHEKLFF.

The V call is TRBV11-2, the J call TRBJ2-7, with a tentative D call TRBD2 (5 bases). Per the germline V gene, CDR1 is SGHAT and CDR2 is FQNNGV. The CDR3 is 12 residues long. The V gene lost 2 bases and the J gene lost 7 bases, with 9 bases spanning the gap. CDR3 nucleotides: TGTGCCAGCAGCTTAATAAGGGAGGAGCAGTACTTC. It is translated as CASSLIREEQYF.

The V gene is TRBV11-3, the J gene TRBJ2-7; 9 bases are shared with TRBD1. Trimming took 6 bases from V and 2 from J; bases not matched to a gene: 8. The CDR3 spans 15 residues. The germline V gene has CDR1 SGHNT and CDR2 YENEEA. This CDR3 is CASSSGTGNPYEQYF. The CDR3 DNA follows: TGTGCCAGCAGTTCCGGGACAGGGAACCCCTACGAGCAGTACTTC.

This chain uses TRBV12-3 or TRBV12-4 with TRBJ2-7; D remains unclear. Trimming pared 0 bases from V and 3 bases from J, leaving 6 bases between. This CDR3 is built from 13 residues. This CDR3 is CASSLARNYEQYF. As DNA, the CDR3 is TGTGCCAGCAGTTTAGCCCGTAACTACGAGCAGTACTTC.

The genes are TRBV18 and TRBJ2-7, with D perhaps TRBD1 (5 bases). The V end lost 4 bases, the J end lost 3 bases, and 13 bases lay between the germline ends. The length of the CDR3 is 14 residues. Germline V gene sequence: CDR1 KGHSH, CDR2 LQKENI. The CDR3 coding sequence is TGTGCCAGCTCACTTAGGGGAAGGAACTACGAGCAGTACTTC. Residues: CASSLRGRNYEQYF. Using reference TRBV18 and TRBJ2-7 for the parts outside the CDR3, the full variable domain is NAGVMQNPRHLVRRRGQEARLRCSPMKGHSHVYWYRQLPEEGLKFMVYLQKENIIDESGMPKERFSAEFPKEGPSILRIQQVVRGDSAAYFCASSLRGRNYEQYFGPGTRLTVT.

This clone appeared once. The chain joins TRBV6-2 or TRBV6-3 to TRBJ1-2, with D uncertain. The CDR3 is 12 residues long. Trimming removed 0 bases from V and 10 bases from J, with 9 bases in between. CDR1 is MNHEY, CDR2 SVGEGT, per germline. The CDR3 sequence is CASSYSAQPYTF. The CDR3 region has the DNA TGTGCCAGCAGTTACTCCGCCCAACCCTACACCTTC.

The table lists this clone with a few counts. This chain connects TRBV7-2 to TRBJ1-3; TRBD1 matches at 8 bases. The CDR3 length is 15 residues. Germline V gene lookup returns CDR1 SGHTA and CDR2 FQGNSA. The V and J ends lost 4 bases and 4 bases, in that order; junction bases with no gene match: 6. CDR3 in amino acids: CASSSETGVGNTIYF. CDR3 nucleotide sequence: TGTGCCAGCAGCTCCGAGACAGGGGTGGGAAACACCATATATTTT.

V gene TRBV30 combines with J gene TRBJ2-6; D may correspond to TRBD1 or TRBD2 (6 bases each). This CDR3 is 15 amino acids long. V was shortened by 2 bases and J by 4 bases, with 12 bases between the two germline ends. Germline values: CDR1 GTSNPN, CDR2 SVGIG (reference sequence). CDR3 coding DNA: TGTGCCTGGAGTTCCGGGGGCTCCGGGGCCAACGTCCTGACTTTC. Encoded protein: CAWSSGGSGANVLTF.

This CDR3 reads CATSAASLGRTEAFF. The CDR3 DNA reads TGTGCCACCAGTGCGGCGAGCCTCGGGAGGACTGAAGCTTTCTTT. The gene calls are TRBV24-1 and TRBJ1-1, with D unresolved. Trimming removed 5 bases from V and 5 bases from J, with 17 bases in between. This CDR3 has 15 amino acids. Germline V lookup: CDR1 KGHDR, CDR2 SFDVKD.

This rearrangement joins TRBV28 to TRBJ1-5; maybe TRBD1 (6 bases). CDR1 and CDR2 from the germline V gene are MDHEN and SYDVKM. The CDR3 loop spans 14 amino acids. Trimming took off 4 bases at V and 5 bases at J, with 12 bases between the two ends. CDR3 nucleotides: TGTGCCAGCAGTTGGCAGGGGTGGGATCAGCCCCAGCATTTT. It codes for CASSWQGWDQPQHF.

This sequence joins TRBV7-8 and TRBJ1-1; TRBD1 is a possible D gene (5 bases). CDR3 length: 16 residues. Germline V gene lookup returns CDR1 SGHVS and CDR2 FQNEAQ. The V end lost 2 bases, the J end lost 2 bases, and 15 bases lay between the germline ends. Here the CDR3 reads CASSLNSGFLNTEAFF. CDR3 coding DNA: TGTGCCAGCAGCTTAAATTCAGGGTTCCTAAACACTGAAGCTTTCTTT.

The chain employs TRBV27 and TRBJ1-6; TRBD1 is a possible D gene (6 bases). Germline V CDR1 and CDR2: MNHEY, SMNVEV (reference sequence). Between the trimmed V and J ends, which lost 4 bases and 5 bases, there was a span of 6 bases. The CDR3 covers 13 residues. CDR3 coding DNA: TGTGCCAGCAGTTGGGACAATAATTCACCCCTCCACTTT. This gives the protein CASSWDNNSPLHF.

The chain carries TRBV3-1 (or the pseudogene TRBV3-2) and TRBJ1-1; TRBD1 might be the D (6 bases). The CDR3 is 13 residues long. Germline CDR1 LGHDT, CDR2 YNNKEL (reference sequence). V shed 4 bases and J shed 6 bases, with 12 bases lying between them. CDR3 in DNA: TGTGCCAGCAGCCCCTGGACAGAGGCTGAAGCTTTCTTT. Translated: CASSPWTEAEAFF.

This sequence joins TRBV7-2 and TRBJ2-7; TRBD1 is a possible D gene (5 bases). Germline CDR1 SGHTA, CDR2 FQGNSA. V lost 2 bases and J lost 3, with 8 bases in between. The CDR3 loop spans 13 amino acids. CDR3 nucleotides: TGTGCCAGCAGCTTATCACAGGACTACGAGCAGTACTTC. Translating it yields CASSLSQDYEQYF.

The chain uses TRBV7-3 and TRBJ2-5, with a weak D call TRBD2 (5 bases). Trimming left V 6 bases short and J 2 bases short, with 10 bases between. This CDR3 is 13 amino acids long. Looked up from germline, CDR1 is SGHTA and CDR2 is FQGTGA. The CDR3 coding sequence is TGTGCCAGCAGGAAACTAGGTCAAGAGACCCAGTACTTC. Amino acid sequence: CASRKLGQETQYF.

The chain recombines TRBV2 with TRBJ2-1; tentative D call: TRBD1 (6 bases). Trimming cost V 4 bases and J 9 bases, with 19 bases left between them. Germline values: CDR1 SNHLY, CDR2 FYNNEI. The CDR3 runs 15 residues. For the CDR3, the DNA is TGTGCCAGCAGTGCTCAGGGGTATAGGCTCGGTGAGCAGTTCTTC. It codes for CASSAQGYRLGEQFF.

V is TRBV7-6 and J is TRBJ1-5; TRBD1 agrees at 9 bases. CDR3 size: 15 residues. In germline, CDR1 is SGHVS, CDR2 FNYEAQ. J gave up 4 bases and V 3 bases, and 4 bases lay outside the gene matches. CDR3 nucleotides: TGTGCCAGCAGCTTGGGGACAGGGTCTAATCAGCCCCAGCATTTT. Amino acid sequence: CASSLGTGSNQPQHF. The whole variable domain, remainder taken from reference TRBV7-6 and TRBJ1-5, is GAGVSQSPRYKVTKRGQDVALRCDPISGHVSLYWYRQALGQGPEFLTYFNYEAQQDKSGLPNDRFSAERPEGSISTLTIQRTEQRDSAMYRCASSLGTGSNQPQHFGDGTRLSIL.

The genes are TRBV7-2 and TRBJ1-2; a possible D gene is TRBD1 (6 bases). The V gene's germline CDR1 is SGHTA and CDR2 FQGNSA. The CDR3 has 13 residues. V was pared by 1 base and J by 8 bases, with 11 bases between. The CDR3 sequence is CASSLGAGEGYTF. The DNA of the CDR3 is TGTGCCAGCAGCTTAGGGGCAGGGGAAGGCTACACCTTC.

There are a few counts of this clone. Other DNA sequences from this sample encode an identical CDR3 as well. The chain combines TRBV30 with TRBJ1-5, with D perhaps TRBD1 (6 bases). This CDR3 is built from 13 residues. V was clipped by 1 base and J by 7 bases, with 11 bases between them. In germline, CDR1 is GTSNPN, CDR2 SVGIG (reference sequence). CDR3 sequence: CAWSGGLGQPQHF. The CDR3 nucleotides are TGTGCCTGGAGTGGGGGGCTGGGGCAGCCCCAGCATTTT.

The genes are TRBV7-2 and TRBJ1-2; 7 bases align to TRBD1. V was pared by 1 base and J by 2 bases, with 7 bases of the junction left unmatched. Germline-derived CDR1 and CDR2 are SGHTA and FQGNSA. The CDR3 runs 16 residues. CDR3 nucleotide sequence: TGTGCCAGCAGCTTAGGAGGGGGCGTGGGGAACTATGGCTACACCTTC. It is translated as CASSLGGGVGNYGYTF.

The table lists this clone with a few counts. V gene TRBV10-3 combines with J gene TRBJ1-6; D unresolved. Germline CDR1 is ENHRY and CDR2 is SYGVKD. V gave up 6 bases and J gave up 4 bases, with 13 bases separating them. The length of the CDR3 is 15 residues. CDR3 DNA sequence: TGTGCCATCAGCTCCTCGCGGCTGTATAATTCACCCCTCCACTTT. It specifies CAISSSRLYNSPLHF.

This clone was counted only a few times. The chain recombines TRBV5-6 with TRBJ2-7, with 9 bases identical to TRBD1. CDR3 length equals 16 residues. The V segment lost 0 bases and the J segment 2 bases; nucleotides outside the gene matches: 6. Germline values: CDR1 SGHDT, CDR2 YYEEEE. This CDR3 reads CASSLVGTGKPYEQYF. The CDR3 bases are TGTGCCAGCAGCTTGGTAGGGACAGGGAAGCCCTACGAGCAGTACTTC. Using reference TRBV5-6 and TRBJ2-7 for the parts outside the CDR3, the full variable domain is DAGVTQSPTHLIKTRGQQVTLRCSPKSGHDTVSWYQQALGQGPQFIFQYYEEEERQRGNFPDRFSGHQFPNYSSELNVNALLLGDSALYLCASSLVGTGKPYEQYFGPGTRLTVT.

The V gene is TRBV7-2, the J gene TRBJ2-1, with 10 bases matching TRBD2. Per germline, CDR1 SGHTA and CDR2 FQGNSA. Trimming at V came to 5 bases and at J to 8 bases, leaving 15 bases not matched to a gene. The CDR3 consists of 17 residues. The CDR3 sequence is CASSPTSGAGIHYEQFF. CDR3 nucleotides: TGTGCCAGCAGCCCTACTAGCGGGGCGGGGATACATTATGAGCAGTTCTTC.